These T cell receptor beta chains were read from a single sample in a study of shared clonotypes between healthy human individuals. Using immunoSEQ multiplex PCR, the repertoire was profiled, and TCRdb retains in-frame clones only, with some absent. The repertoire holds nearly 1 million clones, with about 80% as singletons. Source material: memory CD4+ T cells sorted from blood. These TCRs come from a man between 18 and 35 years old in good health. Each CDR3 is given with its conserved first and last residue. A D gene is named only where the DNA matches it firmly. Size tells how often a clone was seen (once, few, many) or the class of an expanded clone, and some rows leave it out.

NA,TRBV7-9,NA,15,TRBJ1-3,TGTGCCAGCAGCTTAGGTACCCCTTTCGGAAACACCATATATTTT,CASSLGTPFGNTIYF
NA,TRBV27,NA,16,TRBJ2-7,TGTGCCAGCAGTGACTATTTGGCCCTGGGATCCTACGAGCAGTACTTC,CASSDYLALGSYEQYF
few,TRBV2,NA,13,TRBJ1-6,TGTGCCAGCTACTTTCGGGGGAATTCACCCCTCCACTTT,CASYFRGNSPLHF
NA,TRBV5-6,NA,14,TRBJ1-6,TGTGCCAGCAGCTTGGTGAGGGGAAATTCACCCCTCCACTTT,CASSLVRGNSPLHF
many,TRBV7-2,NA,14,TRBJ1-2,TGTGCCAGCAGCTCGAACTGGGGCCGGGGTGGCTACACCTTC,CASSSNWGRGGYTF
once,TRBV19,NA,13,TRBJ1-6,TGTGCCAGTAGTATCGGCCCCGATTCACCCCTCCACTTT,CASSIGPDSPLHF
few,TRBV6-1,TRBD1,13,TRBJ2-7,TGTGCCAGCAGTCGACAGGGTTCATCCGAGCAGTACTTC,CASSRQGSSEQYF
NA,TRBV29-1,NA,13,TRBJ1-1,TGCAGCGTTGATGGACAGAAGAACACTGAAGCTTTCTTT,CSVDGQKNTEAFF
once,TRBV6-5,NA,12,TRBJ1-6,TGTGCCAGCAGTGATGACCGCTTCGCCCTCCACTTT,CASSDDRFALHF
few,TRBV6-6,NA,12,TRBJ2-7,TGTGCCAGCAGCCCTCGGGGCTACGAGCAGTACTTC,CASSPRGYEQYF
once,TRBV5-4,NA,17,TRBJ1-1,TGTGCCAGCAGCTCCCTCCCGGGGGGTGCGTCGAGGGCTGAAGCTTTCTTT,CASSSLPGGASRAEAFF
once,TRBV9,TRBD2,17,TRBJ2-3,TGTGCCAGCAGCGTAGGTCGAGCGGGGGGCGGCACAGATACGCAGTATTTT,CASSVGRAGGGTDTQYF
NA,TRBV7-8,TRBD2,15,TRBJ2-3,TGTGCCAGCAGCTTAATGGGACTAGCTACAGATACGCAGTATTTT,CASSLMGLATDTQYF
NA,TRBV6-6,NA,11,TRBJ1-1,TGTGCCAGCTCTGTAGGGACTGAAGCTTTCTTT,CASSVGTEAFF
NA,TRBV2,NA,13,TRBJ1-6,TGTGCCAGCAGAAGCTCCTATAATTCACCCCTCCACTTT,CASRSSYNSPLHF
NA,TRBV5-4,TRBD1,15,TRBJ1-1,TGTGCCAGCAGCTGGGACAGGGTGGTGAGCACTGAAGCTTTCTTT,CASSWDRVVSTEAFF
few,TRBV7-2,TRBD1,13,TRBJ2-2,TGTGCCAGCAGCTCACAGGGGACCGGGGAGCTGTTTTTT,CASSSQGTGELFF
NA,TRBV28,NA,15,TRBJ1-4,TGTGCCAGCAGTGGAGGGGCCACGGGGAATGAAAAACTGTTTTTT,CASSGGATGNEKLFF
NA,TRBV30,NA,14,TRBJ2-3,TGTGCCTGGAGTAGGCAGGGAGGCACAGATACGCAGTATTTT,CAWSRQGGTDTQYF
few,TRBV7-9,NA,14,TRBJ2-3,TGTGCCAGCAGCCCCCCAGGCAGCACAGATACGCAGTATTTT,CASSPPGSTDTQYF
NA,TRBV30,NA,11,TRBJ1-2,TGTGCCTGGACCGAAGGTGGTCCTCCCACCTTC,CAWTEGGPPTF
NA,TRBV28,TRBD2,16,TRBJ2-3,TGTGCCAGCAGTTTAACGACTAGCGGGGGTACAGATACGCAGTATTTT,CASSLTTSGGTDTQYF
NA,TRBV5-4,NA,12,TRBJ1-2,TGTGCCAGCAGCTTCGACAGGACTGGCTACACCTTC,CASSFDRTGYTF
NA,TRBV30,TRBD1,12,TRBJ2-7,TGTGCCTGGACGGGACAGGGCTACGAGCAGTACTTC,CAWTGQGYEQYF
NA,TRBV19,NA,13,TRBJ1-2,TGTGCCAGTACTCCTACTCTAGGGAGGGACTACACCTTC,CASTPTLGRDYTF
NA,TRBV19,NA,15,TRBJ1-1,TGTGCCAGTAGTCTCCGGCCACGGGGGAACACTGAAGCTTTCTTT,CASSLRPRGNTEAFF
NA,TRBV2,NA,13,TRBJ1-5,TGTGCCAGCAACAGGGTTCTTAATCAGCCCCAGCATTTT,CASNRVLNQPQHF
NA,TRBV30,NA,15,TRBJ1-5,TGTGCCTGGAGTGTAAGGCAGGTCGGGGTTCAGCCCCAGCATTTT,CAWSVRQVGVQPQHF
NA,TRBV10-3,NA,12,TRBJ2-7,TGTGCCATCATGGGCATCTCCTACGAGCAGTACTTC,CAIMGISYEQYF
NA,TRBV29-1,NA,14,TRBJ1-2,TGCAGCGTTGACGTGTTACTAACTAACTATGGCTACACCTTC,CSVDVLLTNYGYTF
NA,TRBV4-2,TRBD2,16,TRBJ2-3,TGTGCCAGCAGCCAGGAACTAGCGGGGGGCCCGAATACGCAGTATTTT,CASSQELAGGPNTQYF
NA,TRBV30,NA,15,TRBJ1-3,TGTGCCTGGACGAAGGTCAGAAACTCTGGAAACACCATATATTTT,CAWTKVRNSGNTIYF
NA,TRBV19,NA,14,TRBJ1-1,TGTGCCACCATAGAAAGGACAGCGAACACTGAAGCTTTCTTT,CATIERTANTEAFF
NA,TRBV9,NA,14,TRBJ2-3,TGTGCCAGCAGCGTAGGAACGGGAACAGATACGCAGTATTTT,CASSVGTGTDTQYF
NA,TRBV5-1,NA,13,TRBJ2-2,TGCGCCAGCAGCCCCTGGGGAACCGGGGAGCTGTTTTTT,CASSPWGTGELFF
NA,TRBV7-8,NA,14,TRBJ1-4,TGTGCCAGCAGCTTAAGTCAGGGCCGGGAAAAACTGTTTTTT,CASSLSQGREKLFF
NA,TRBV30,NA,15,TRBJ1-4,TGTGCCTGGAGTGCGAACAGGGCCACGCCACAAAAACTGTTTTTT,CAWSANRATPQKLFF
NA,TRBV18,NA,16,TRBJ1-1,TGTGCCAGCTCACCAGGGGAGGCCCTTCTGAATACTGAAGCTTTCTTT,CASSPGEALLNTEAFF
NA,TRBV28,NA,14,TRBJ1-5,TGTGCCAGCAGCCTGCCCTCAGGGAATCAGCCCCAGCATTTT,CASSLPSGNQPQHF
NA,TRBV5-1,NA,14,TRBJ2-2,TGCGCCAGCAGCTACGACGGCTCCACCGGGGAGCTGTTTTTT,CASSYDGSTGELFF
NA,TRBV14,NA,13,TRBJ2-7,TGTGCCAGCAGCCACCTAGGAACGACCGAGCAGTACTTC,CASSHLGTTEQYF
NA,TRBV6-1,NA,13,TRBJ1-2,TGTGCCAGCAGTACCCCTTATGGGGGAGGCTACACCTTC,CASSTPYGGGYTF
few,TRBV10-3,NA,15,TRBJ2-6,TGTGCCATCAGCGGACAGCTCTCGGGGGCCAACGTCCTGACTTTC,CAISGQLSGANVLTF
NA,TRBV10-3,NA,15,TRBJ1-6,TGTGCCATCAAGGAGGGTGGCGCCTATAATTCACCCCTCCACTTT,CAIKEGGAYNSPLHF
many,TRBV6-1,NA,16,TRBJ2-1,TGTGCCAGCAGTGAGTCAGGGACAACCGTCCGCAATGAGCAGTTCTTC,CASSESGTTVRNEQFF
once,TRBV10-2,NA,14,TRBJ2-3,TGCGCCAGCAGTGAGTCGAATGGACAGAGATCGCAGTATTTT,CASSESNGQRSQYF
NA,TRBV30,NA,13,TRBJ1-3,TGTGCCTGGTCGGCCGGGAATGGAAACACCATATATTTT,CAWSAGNGNTIYF
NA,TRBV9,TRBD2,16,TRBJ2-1,TGTGCCAGCAGCGTAGGAAAGCTAGCGGGAGACTTTGAGCAGTTCTTC,CASSVGKLAGDFEQFF
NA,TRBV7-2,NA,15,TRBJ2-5,TGTGCCAGCAGCCCGACTAGAGCGTTGCAAGAGACCCAGTACTTC,CASSPTRALQETQYF
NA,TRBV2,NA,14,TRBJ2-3,TGTGCCAGCAGTGAGAATGGCCAGCCAGATACGCAGTATTTT,CASSENGQPDTQYF
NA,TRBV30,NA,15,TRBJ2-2,TGTGCCTGGAGCGTAGGGGGGCAAAGCACCGGGGAGCTGTTTTTT,CAWSVGGQSTGELFF
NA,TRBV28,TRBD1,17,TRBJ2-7,TGTGCCAGCAGTTTCGAAGGCCCGGGACAGGGAGTCCACGAGCAGTACTTC,CASSFEGPGQGVHEQYF
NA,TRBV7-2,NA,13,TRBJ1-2,TGTGCCAGCAGCCAGTCCCAGGGACTTGGCTACACCTTC,CASSQSQGLGYTF
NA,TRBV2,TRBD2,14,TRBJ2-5,TGTGCCAGCAGTGGGGGCGGGGGTCAAGAGACCCAGTACTTC,CASSGGGGQETQYF
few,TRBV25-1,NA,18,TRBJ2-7,TGTGCCAGCAGTGATCTGCCGAAGCCAGGGGCCACCGGGGGGGAGCAGTACTTC,CASSDLPKPGATGGEQYF